Given below is one T cell receptor (beta chain) in context. J gave up 6 bases and V 7 bases, and 12 bases lay outside the gene matches. Germline V gene sequence: CDR1 LNHDA, CDR2 SQIVND (reference sequence). The CDR3 is 16 residues long. These data belong to a study of cytomegalovirus exposure and HLA in healthy donors. For the study at large: Within the Caucasian-associated ancestry cluster were roughly 79% of the roughly 400 genotyped donors.

Use of 60 Vbeta and 13 Jbeta primers characterized the PCR. Here immunoSEQ multiplex PCR was the method, and the copy in TCRdb shows in-frame clones only, minus some. The sample yields 95,000 to 150,000 clones, approximately 10% seen once. The sample taken for sequencing was PBMCs. The source is a woman in her late teens or twenties in good health and CMV-seropositive. The genes are TRBV19 and TRBJ2-2; 9 bases fit TRBD2. The DNA for the CDR3 is TGTGCCAGTATTTCCGGGGCGCTAGCGGGATCCGGGGAGCTGTTTTTT. It translates to CASISGALAGSGELFF. Full variable domain (missing parts from reference TRBV19 and TRBJ2-2): DGGITQSPKYLFRKEGQNVTLSCEQNLNHDAMYWYRQDPGQGLRLIYYSQIVNDFQKGDIAEGYSVSREKKESFPLTVTSAQKNPTAFYLCASISGALAGSGELFFGEGSRLTVL.